These 23 T cell receptor beta chains came from one sample sequenced in a study of T cells in Graves' hyperthyroidism and ophthalmopathy. Amplification of TCR beta CDR3 regions used RNA as the template. An initial round of RT-PCR targeting the TCR CDR3 relied on the HTBI primer set. TCRdb re-analysed the multiplex PCR reads in MiXCR, keeping a single row per CDR3 protein. This table holds some 500,000 distinct CDR3 sequences, around 14% found once. The sequenced sample consisted of blood. The receptors derive from a woman aged 18 to 35 with Graves' hyperthyroidism.

V and J are TRBV19 and TRBJ2-7; 7 nucleotides agree with TRBD2. Germline CDR1 is LNHDA and CDR2 is SQIVND (reference sequence). The CDR3 runs 14 residues. After removal of 3 bases from V and 2 bases from J, the junction contained 4 bases not matched to a gene. CDR3 nucleotide sequence: TGTGCCAGTAGTATCCAAGCGGGACCCTACGAGCAGTACGTC. Translating it yields CASSIQAGPYEQYV.

With regard to this clonotype: Being one base from a much bigger clone, this may be a read error. This rearrangement joins TRBV20-1 to TRBJ2-1; no reliable D call. The length of the CDR3 is 16 residues. Trimming shortened V by 0 bases and J by 0 bases, and 12 bases separated the two germline ends. CDR1 and CDR2 from the germline V gene are DFQATT and SNEGSKA (reference sequence). CDR3: CSARDDWRYSYNEQFF. The CDR3 DNA reads TGCAGTGCTAGAGATGATTGGCGGTACTCCTACAATGAGCAGTTCTTC.

In its sample, this clonotype was seen many times. The chain links TRBV7-9 to TRBJ2-1; no reliable D call. This CDR3 is 13 amino acids long. Per the germline V gene, CDR1 is SEHNR and CDR2 is FQNEAQ (reference sequence). V shed 2 bases and J shed 8 bases, with 10 bases lying between them. Here the CDR3 reads CASSLPSWDEQFF. The CDR3 DNA is TGTGCCAGCAGCTTACCGAGTTGGGATGAGCAGTTCTTC.

This clonotype was detected ten times or more. This sequence joins TRBV10-2 and TRBJ2-7; 11 bases align to TRBD2. The junction had 6 bases not matched to a gene; V was cut back by 3 bases and J by 2 bases. CDR1 and CDR2 from the germline V gene are WSHSY and SAAADI. The CDR3 loop spans 16 amino acids. CDR3 amino acids: CASSDTSGSPPYEQYV. Here the CDR3 DNA reads TGCGCCAGCAGTGACACTAGCGGGAGTCCCCCCTACGAGCAGTACGTC.

This clonotype was seen only a few times. This could be a read error, since a much larger clone is one nucleotide away. In this CDR3 the conserved last residue, phenylalanine or tryptophan, is missing, so a read error is likely. This chain uses TRBV7-9 with TRBJ1-1; D is uncertain. The V end lost 5 bases, the J end lost 3 bases, and 13 bases lay between the germline ends. Germline CDR1 SEHNR, CDR2 FQNEAQ (reference sequence). The CDR3 sequence is 14 residues long. CDR3 in DNA: TGTGCCAGCAGCCTGACCAGCTCGCACACTGAAGCTTTCCTT. Encoded protein: CASSLTSSHTEAFL.

This clonotype was picked up many times. V and J are TRBV5-1 and TRBJ2-7; no clear D gene. CDR1 SGHRS and CDR2 YFSETQ come from the germline V gene. The length of the CDR3 is 12 residues. V was cut by 4 bases and J by 2 bases, with 7 bases left in between. CDR3 sequence: CASSELPYEQYF. DNA for the CDR3: TGCGCCAGCAGCGAGTTACCCTACGAGCAGTACTTC.

This clonotype was found many times. The chain is built from TRBV7-6 and TRBJ1-2; a weak D match, TRBD1 (5 bases). Trimming removed 5 bases at V and 5 bases at J, with 15 bases between. CDR3 length: 14 amino acids. The germline V gene has CDR1 SGHVS and CDR2 FNYEAQ. CDR3 sequence reads: CASSERQGVYGYTF. CDR3 bases: TGTGCCAGCAGCGAAAGGCAGGGAGTTTATGGCTACACCTTC. Together with reference TRBV7-6 and TRBJ1-2, the CDR3 gives the full variable domain: GAGVSQSPRYKVTKRGQDVALRCDPISGHVSLYWYRQALGQGPEFLTYFNYEAQQDKSGLPNDRFSAERPEGSISTLTIQRTEQRDSAMYRCASSERQGVYGYTFGSGTRLTVV.

This clonotype was seen repeatedly, ten times or more. The chain has TRBV15 and TRBJ1-2; D unresolved. Germline V gene lookup returns CDR1 LNHNV and CDR2 YYDKDF (reference sequence). V lost 0 bases, J lost 2 bases, and 7 bases lay in between. The CDR3 length is 14 residues. CDR3 DNA: TGTGCCACCAGCAGAGATGAAGGGAACTATGGCTACACCTTC. It codes for CATSRDEGNYGYTF.

J is TRBJ2-1 and V is TRBV20-1; maybe TRBD2 (5 bases). Trimming left V 3 bases short and J 8 bases short, with 14 bases between. The germline V gene encodes CDR1 DFQATT and CDR2 SNEGSKA (reference sequence). This CDR3 is 13 amino acids long. CDR3 bases: TGCAGTGCTAGCTCCGGGATCGGATATGAGCAGTTCTTC. Amino acids: CSASSGIGYEQFF.

This clonotype was recorded only once. As DNA, the CDR3 is TGTGCCAGCAGAGGGCAAGGGGGATCGGTCTATGGCTACACCTTC. Protein: CASRGQGGSVYGYTF. The genes are TRBV2 and TRBJ1-2; TRBD1 might be the D (6 bases). CDR1 is SNHLY, CDR2 FYNNEI, per germline. The V end was cut by 6 bases, the J end by 4 bases, with 18 bases between. This CDR3 comprises 15 residues.

This clonotype showed up many times. This chain connects TRBV13 to TRBJ2-1, with D possibly called TRBD1 or TRBD2 (5 bases each). V was cut by 4 bases and J by 4 bases, with 14 bases left in between. Per the germline V gene, CDR1 is PRHDT and CDR2 is FYEKMQ (reference sequence). CDR3 length equals 15 residues. The CDR3 is CASSSVGRLYNEQFF. CDR3 nucleotide sequence: TGTGCCAGCAGCTCTGTGGGACGGCTATACAATGAGCAGTTCTTC.

This clonotype has at least ten counts. The V call is TRBV4-1, the J call TRBJ2-5; tentative D call: TRBD1 (8 bases). The CDR3 loop spans 15 amino acids. Germline CDR1 and CDR2: MGHRA and YSYEKL. V was clipped by 7 bases and J by 4 bases, with 19 bases between them. The CDR3 loop reads CASTLMDREGETQYF. The CDR3 DNA is TGCGCCAGCACCCTCATGGACAGGGAGGGAGAGACCCAGTACTTC.

This clonotype turned up a few times. V and J are TRBV7-2 and TRBJ2-1; D unresolved. Per germline, CDR1 SGHTA and CDR2 FQGNSA. The CDR3 sequence is 16 residues long. V lost 2 bases and J lost 7, with 18 bases in between. The CDR3 region has the DNA TGTGCCAGCAGCTTATCTCAGAGTTTCCGCGGAAATGAGCAGTTCTTC. It codes for CASSLSQSFRGNEQFF.

This clonotype was picked up a small number of times. J is TRBJ2-7 and V is TRBV4-1; D remains ambiguous. Trimming pared 4 bases from V and 2 bases from J, leaving 15 bases between. Looked up from germline, CDR1 is MGHRA and CDR2 is YSYEKL. This CDR3 has 15 residues. In DNA, the CDR3 is TGCGCCAGCAGCCTCCAACCTTGGCCTCCCTACGAGCAGTACGTC. It is translated as CASSLQPWPPYEQYV.

The rearrangement links TRBV6-1 to TRBJ2-5; 13 positions match TRBD2. The CDR3 covers 15 residues. After removal of 6 bases from V and 1 base from J, the junction contained 2 bases not matched to a gene. The germline V gene encodes CDR1 MNHNS and CDR2 SASEGT. The CDR3, as DNA: TGTGCCAGCAGGAGACTAGCGGGAGGCCAAGAGACCCAGTACTTC. Its protein product is CASRRLAGGQETQYF.

The chain couples TRBV7-9 to TRBJ2-2; D gene uncertain. Looked up from germline, CDR1 is SEHNR and CDR2 is FQNEAQ (reference sequence). There are 14 residues in the CDR3. V was pared by 8 bases and J by 0 bases, with 10 bases between. CDR3 residues: CASDSNANTGELFF. Here the CDR3 DNA reads TGTGCCAGCGATAGCAACGCGAACACCGGGGAGCTGTTTTTT.

This clonotype was seen repeatedly, ten times or more. The chain is built from TRBV12-3 or TRBV12-4 and TRBJ2-4; D gene ambiguous. This CDR3 contains 13 residues. Trimming pared 5 bases from V and 9 bases from J, leaving 14 bases between. CDR3 loop: CASSGPENRIQYF. Written as DNA, the CDR3 is TGTGCCAGCAGTGGTCCTGAGAACCGCATTCAGTACTTC.

The rearrangement uses TRBV20-1 and TRBJ2-7, with D possibly matching TRBD2 (6 bases). Germline values: CDR1 DFQATT, CDR2 SNEGSKA (reference sequence). The CDR3 is 11 residues long. The CDR3 here is CSPRREYEQYV. The CDR3 DNA reads as TGCAGCCCTAGGAGGGAGTACGAGCAGTACGTC.

This clonotype has a count of ten or more. This rearrangement joins TRBV7-9 to TRBJ2-1; TRBD2 aligns across 12 bases. The CDR3 has 16 amino acids. V gave up 1 base and J gave up 7 bases; unmatched junction bases: 5. The V gene's germline CDR1 is SEHNR and CDR2 FQNEAQ (reference sequence). The CDR3, as DNA: TGTGCCAGCAGCTTAGGCGGAGGGACTAGCGGGAATGAGCAGTTCTTC. Protein: CASSLGGGTSGNEQFF. Full variable domain (remainder filled in from reference TRBV7-9 and TRBJ2-1): DTGVSQNPRHKITKRGQNVTFRCDPISEHNRLYWYRQTLGQGPEFLTYFQNEAQLEKSRLLSDRFSAERPKGSFSTLEIQRTEQGDSAMYLCASSLGGGTSGNEQFFGPGTRLTVL.

This clonotype appeared many times. The chain recombines TRBV11-2 with TRBJ2-7, with D unresolved. Trimming left V 5 bases short and J 3 bases short, with 17 bases between. The CDR3 sequence is 15 residues long. Germline V lookup: CDR1 SGHAT, CDR2 FQNNGV. As DNA, the CDR3 is TGTGCCAGCAGCCCCTTCACCAGAGCCCGCTACGAGCAGTACTTC. This codes for CASSPFTRARYEQYF. The whole variable domain, remainder taken from reference TRBV11-2 and TRBJ2-7, is EAGVAQSPRYKIIEKRQSVAFWCNPISGHATLYWYQQILGQGPKLLIQFQNNGVVDDSQLPKDRFSAERLKGVDSTLKIQPAKLEDSAVYLCASSPFTRARYEQYFGPGTRLTVT.

This clonotype was counted at least ten times. J is TRBJ1-6 and V is TRBV5-1, with no clear D. The CDR3 totals 13 residues. Germline V gives CDR1 SGHRS, CDR2 YFSETQ. The V gene lost 3 bases and the J gene lost 9 bases, with 10 bases spanning the gap. Written as DNA, the CDR3 is TGCGCCAGCAGCTACACTAGGAGTTCACCCCTCCACTTT. Encoded protein: CASSYTRSSPLHF.

The chain recombines TRBV12-3 or TRBV12-4 with TRBJ2-7; 14 bases align to TRBD2. V shed 6 bases and J 6 bases; nucleotides not matched to a gene: 7. The length of the CDR3 is 15 residues. This CDR3 reads CASRSTTSGRAEQYV. The DNA of the CDR3 is TGTGCCAGCAGGTCTACGACTAGCGGGAGGGCCGAGCAGTACGTC.

This clonotype was seen more than once but under ten times. This chain links TRBV20-1 with TRBJ2-5, with 7 bases fitting TRBD1. The CDR3 runs to 14 residues. Per the germline V gene, CDR1 is DFQATT and CDR2 is SNEGSKA (reference sequence). V lost 1 base to trimming and J lost 3 bases; unmatched junction nucleotides: 5. The CDR3 region has the DNA TGCAGTGCTAGAGTGGTCGGGACAGAAGAGACCCAGTACTTC. Amino acids: CSARVVGTEETQYF.